The clone carrying this TCR beta chain has a handful of counts. Its specificity is not known. Deletions cut 4 bases from V and 4 bases from J, with 13 bases between. The length of the CDR3 is 14 residues. Germline V gene sequence: CDR1 SNHLY, CDR2 FYNNEI. This record comes from a study of CD8+CD57+ T cells in acquired aplastic anemia. Points from the study as a whole: For CD8+ Simpson's diversity, patients and controls showed no significant difference. Overlapping CD8+ CDR3 repertoires of patients and controls contained under 30 shared sequences.

Patients included in sequencing had previously demonstrated CD8+CD57+ cell expansion by flow cytometry. Patients uniformly had severe acquired aplastic anemia. Blood was sampled before the patients had received any therapy. Genomic DNA templated the TCR beta VDJ and CDR3 profiling. TCRdb reanalysed the reads using MiXCR and keeps one entry per CDR3 protein. The sample lists 130,000 or so distinct CDR3 sequences, approximately 36% occurring once. This TCR was recovered from a human donor with aplastic anemia. The genes are TRBV2 and TRBJ1-1, with D perhaps matching TRBD1 (5 bases). Sample: sorted CD4+, CD8+, or CD8+CD57+ T cells (not recorded which) from PBMCs. The CDR3 here is CASSGAPQGTEAFF. Written as DNA, the CDR3 is TGTGCCAGCAGTGGTGCCCCGCAGGGCACTGAAGCTTTCTTT.